The T cell receptor beta chain described here comes from a study of blood T cells in healthy people across ages (dated by TCRdb to about 2015). Background on the whole study: In model experiments, template switching captured roughly one uniquely barcoded TCR beta cDNA molecule for every two T cells. To track age-related changes in TCR beta repertoire diversity, the study relied on deep sequencing normalized with unique cDNA molecular identifiers. The donors were divided into four age groups: young (average approximately 17 years), middle-aged (roughly 40), aged (about 62) and long-lived (82). To avoid experimental bias, donors of different ages were spread randomly across the sequencing lanes. Two additional independent replicas of 1 million unique cDNA reads from the same blood draw were analyzed for two donors (one aged 18 to 29 and one aged 80 or older).

V is pared back by 4 bases and J by 1 base, with 10 bases lying between the germline termini. Its CDR3 holds 14 amino acids, cysteine through phenylalanine. This entry keeps only the CDR3 DNA: 42 bases, framed from base 1. Looking up the germline V gene yields CDR1 SGHTA and CDR2 FQGNSA. Broader findings and caveats from the paper: As age increased, observed TCR beta diversity per million T cells dropped in a roughly linear way, and a significant reduction was already evident by age 40. Compared with the aged group, the long-lived group had more naive CD4+ T cells, fewer expanded clones and increased TCR diversity, suggesting age selection. Conclusive comparison of naive and antigen-experienced compartments was prevented by the profiling of bulk unsorted PBMCs. Estimates of total diversity based on one million sequenced T cells were considered lower bounds and underestimates. The percentage of naive T cells measured by flow cytometry correlated strongly with observed TCR beta diversity. Because donor CMV infection status was unknown, age-related changes in expanded clonotypes were potentially confounded.

This clonotype was counted many times. Which antigen it targets is not known. Per-nucleotide qualities are absent, and no much larger clonotype sits a single base away. Donors were about 36 systemically healthy Caucasian individuals from Russia aged roughly 6 to 90 years. Around 9.7 milliliters of peripheral blood were collected from each donor into EDTA-treated Vacutainer tubes. Ficoll-Paque density-gradient centrifugation was used to isolate PBMCs, with at least 6 million per sample. Trizol reagent was used to extract total RNA from PBMCs, with at least 5.5 micrograms per sample. Naive CD45RAhigh/CD27high T cell percentages were measured by flow cytometry on a PBMC aliquot from every donor. The library was made by 5' RACE. The reads were generated on an Illumina HiSeq 2500. The second PCR ran for about 6 to 12 cycles and used a J-beta primer mix along with a sample-barcoded 5' primer. A unique molecular identifier was introduced onto each TCR beta cDNA molecule by a template-switch 5' adaptor carrying 12 random nucleotides. At least 2.5 million CDR3-containing paired-end reads were obtained from each sample. First-strand cDNA was synthesized from all RNA with the Mint cDNA synthesis kit, primed by a TRBC-specific oligonucleotide. After uracil-DNA glycosylase treatment, a first 18-cycle PCR used universal primers M1SS and BC2_uni_R on all cDNA. Processing in the source paper ran as follows. For normalization, 1 million high-quality reads were randomly selected from each sample, with every read carrying a distinct molecular identifier. Instead of being binned into consensus sequences, reads that shared molecular identifiers were thrown out. CDR3 identification, clonotype clustering and error correction used MiTCR with a Q25 quality threshold and the strictest error-elimination algorithm. A nonparametric unseen species model with Euler transformation was used to estimate lower-bound total TCR beta diversity. The raw public reads went through TCRdb reprocessing: fastp at Q25, MiXCR clone calling, in-frame beta chains kept. Every distinct CDR3 protein forms one entry, paired with its most common genes and DNA. Here the V and J calls rest on TCRdb's processing, not on the authors' analysis. The sample table holds over 1.5 million distinct CDR3 sequences, of which 49% were seen once. Around 2.1% of the sample is in the top ten clones.

The V gene is TRBV7-2 and the J gene is TRBJ2-5; no D gene can be assigned with confidence. Source material: blood. The TCR was taken from a woman aged 35 to 49 in good health. The bases are TGTGCCAGCAGCTCCCGAGGTTCCCAAGAGACCCAGTACTTC. Translated, this is CASSSRGSQETQYF.